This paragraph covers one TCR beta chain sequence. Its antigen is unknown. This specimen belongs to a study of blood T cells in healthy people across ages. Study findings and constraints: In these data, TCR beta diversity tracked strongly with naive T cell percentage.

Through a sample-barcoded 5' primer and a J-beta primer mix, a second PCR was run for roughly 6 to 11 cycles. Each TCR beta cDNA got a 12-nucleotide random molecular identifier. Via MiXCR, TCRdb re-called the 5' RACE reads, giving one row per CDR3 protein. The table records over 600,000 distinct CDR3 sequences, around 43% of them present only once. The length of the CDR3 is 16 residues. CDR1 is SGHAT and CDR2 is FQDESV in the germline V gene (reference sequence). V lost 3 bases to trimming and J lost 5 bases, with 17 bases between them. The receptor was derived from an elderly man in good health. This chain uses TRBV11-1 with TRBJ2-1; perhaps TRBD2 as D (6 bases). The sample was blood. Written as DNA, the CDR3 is TGTGCCAGCAGCTTGAGAGCGACTAGTTGGAACAATGAGCAGTTCTTC. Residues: CASSLRATSWNNEQFF.